This T cell receptor (beta chain) was found in a study of early stage breast cancer tumors. Profiling relied on immunoSEQ multiplex PCR, and the TCRdb table lists in-frame clones only, not all of them. Of roughly 30,000 clones detected, approximately 84% appear once; the ten largest clones hold less than 9.5%. After removal of 4 bases from V and 4 bases from J, the junction contained 4 bases not matched to a gene. In germline, CDR1 is SGHTA, CDR2 FQGNSA. CDR3 size: 15 residues. The sequenced sample consisted of blood. The chain couples TRBV7-2 to TRBJ2-3, with 11 bases aligning to TRBD2. This TCR derives from a person in their fifties with breast cancer. CDR3: CASSSLAGAPDTQYF. The CDR3 DNA follows: TGTGCCAGCAGCTCACTAGCGGGAGCTCCAGATACGCAGTATTTT. Full variable domain (rest looked up from reference TRBV7-2 and TRBJ2-3): GAGVSQSPSNKVTEKGKDVELRCDPISGHTALYWYRQSLGQGLEFLIYFQGNSAPDKSGLPSDRFSAERTGGSVSTLTIQRTQQEDSAVYLCASSSLAGAPDTQYFGPGTRLTVL.